Sequencing of this T cell receptor (beta chain) was carried out in a study of cytomegalovirus exposure and HLA in healthy donors. Study results and limitations: 150 to 200 TCR beta chains were listed as cytomegalovirus-associated. Relative to equally common others, HLA-associated TCR beta chains showed greater clonal expansion in a later analysis.

PCR primers comprised 60 Vbeta and 13 Jbeta primers. Data came from immunoSEQ multiplex PCR; TCRdb stores just in-frame clones and leaves some out. The table records around 130,000 clones, 73% of them present only once. A remark on this clone: Its antigen is currently unknown.

This CDR3 is 15 amino acids long. Germline CDR1 SGHRS, CDR2 YFSETQ. Trimming took 1 base from V and 1 from J, leaving 8 bases between them. The sample was PBMCs. This TCR was sampled from a woman aged 40-49 years in good health and CMV-seropositive. The chain links TRBV5-1 to TRBJ2-2, with a weak D call TRBD1 (6 bases). The CDR3 nucleotides read TGCGCCAGCAGCTTGCAGACAGGGAACACCGGGGAGCTGTTTTTT. Translated: CASSLQTGNTGELFF.